The TCR beta chain described here comes from a study of cytomegalovirus exposure and HLA in healthy donors. Study findings and constraints: DRB1 had the most TCR associations and HLA-C the fewest, a later analysis found, with rates varying by HLA locus. The authors later linked a missense DCLRE1C variant to TCR beta V- and J-gene trimming. Most TCR sequences were seen very rarely across donors, but some public TCRs occurred in many.

Looked up from germline, CDR1 is SEHNR and CDR2 is FQNEAQ (reference sequence). Trimming took 1 base from V and 10 from J, leaving 16 bases between them. The CDR3 has 15 amino acids. Vbeta (60) and Jbeta (13) primers were used in the PCR. Sequencing used immunoSEQ multiplex PCR; TCRdb keeps in-frame clones, though not all of them. This sample carries approximately 100,000 clones, 70% to 85% of them seen once, and the ten largest clones take roughly 4.9%. Remarks on this clone: Its antigen remains unidentified.

The chain links TRBV7-9 to TRBJ1-4; D is ambiguous. The clonotype was recovered from a woman between 18 and 30 years old in good health and CMV-seropositive. The sample consisted of PBMCs. The CDR3 nucleotides are TGTGCCAGCAGCTTAGTGGGCAGCGGCTTGGCAAAACTGTTTTTT. This encodes CASSLVGSGLAKLFF.